This TCR beta chain derives from a study of Ad26.COV2.S vaccination and SARS-CoV-2 variants. Study results and caveats: Reportedly, after vaccination the spike-specific CD8+ and CD4+ T cell responses displayed substantial breadth. Whether participants received vaccine or placebo, their non-spike TCR breadth was similar.

The method was immunoSEQ multiplex PCR; TCRdb's version includes in-frame clones alone and lacks a portion of them. Of around 450,000 clones listed, roughly 88% are singletons. In this sample, this clone turned up a few times. Its matching antigen is unknown. The treatment here: 19 received Ad26.COV2.S at low or high dose, single or two shots; about 5 received placebo; per-sample allocation not given. Samples analyzed were those drawn on day 63 after the first vaccine or placebo injection. Expression of Wuhan-strain SARS-CoV-2 spike came from the Ad26 vector that formed the vaccine. Germline V gene sequence: CDR1 LNHDA, CDR2 SQIVND (reference sequence). The CDR3 is made up of 14 amino acids. With 7 bases removed from V and 8 bases from J, the gap between germline ends came to 20 bases.

The chain carries TRBV19 and TRBJ1-2; no definite D call. The starting material was peripheral blood, obtained in a trial of Ad26.COV2.S vaccine versus placebo. The source of this sequence is a person aged 18-65 years who received the Ad26.COV2.S COVID-19 vaccine or a placebo. Here the CDR3 reads CASTSPTRKRGYTF. Written as DNA, the CDR3 is TGTGCCAGTACCTCCCCGACCAGGAAACGGGGCTACACCTTC.